The 32 T cell receptor beta chains in this list originate from one sample, sequenced in a study of cytomegalovirus exposure and HLA in healthy donors. The PCR made use of 60 Vbeta and 13 Jbeta primers. The method was immunoSEQ multiplex PCR; TCRdb's version includes in-frame clones alone and lacks a portion of them. This sample yields roughly 120,000 clones, of which 75% to 90% are seen a single time; 7.5% to 9.5% belongs to the top ten. What was sequenced was PBMCs. Receptors were obtained from a female donor in good health and CMV-seropositive.

The chain couples TRBV7-9 to TRBJ1-1; D is unresolved. CDR1 is SEHNR, CDR2 FQNEAQ, per germline (reference sequence). Trimming took 0 bases from V and 2 from J, leaving 4 bases between them. This CDR3 comprises 13 residues. The CDR3 loop reads CASSLAQNTEAFF. Here the CDR3 DNA reads TGTGCCAGCAGCTTAGCTCAAAACACTGAAGCTTTCTTT. Full variable domain (remainder filled in from reference TRBV7-9 and TRBJ1-1): DTGVSQNPRHKITKRGQNVTFRCDPISEHNRLYWYRQTLGQGPEFLTYFQNEAQLEKSRLLSDRFSAERPKGSFSTLEIQRTEQGDSAMYLCASSLAQNTEAFFGQGTRLTVV.

The chain is built from TRBV7-9 and TRBJ1-2; no firm D call. From germline, CDR1 is SEHNR and CDR2 FQNEAQ (reference sequence). V was trimmed by 5 bases and J by 6 bases, leaving 10 bases between them. The CDR3 runs to 12 residues. The CDR3 loop is CASSPDGDGYTF. The CDR3 DNA follows: TGTGCCAGCAGCCCGGACGGGGATGGCTACACCTTC.

In its sample, this clone was seen once. The CDR3 sequence is CASSIGGLGTEAFF. Written as DNA, the CDR3 is TGTGCCAGTAGTATAGGAGGTCTGGGCACTGAAGCTTTCTTT. The chain uses TRBV19 and TRBJ1-1, with D hard to call. V lost 1 base to trimming and J lost 4 bases, with 10 bases between them. The germline V gene encodes CDR1 LNHDA and CDR2 SQIVND (reference sequence). The CDR3 length is 14 residues.

V usage is TRBV30 and J usage is TRBJ1-5; 8 bases map to TRBD1. Per germline, CDR1 GTSNPN and CDR2 SVGIG (reference sequence). Unmatched junction bases numbered 2, after V lost 4 bases and J lost 3 bases. There are 13 residues in the CDR3. The CDR3 nucleotides read TGTGCCTGGACGGACAGGGACAATCAGCCCCAGCATTTT. It yields the protein CAWTDRDNQPQHF. The complete variable domain, with remaining parts taken from reference TRBV30 and TRBJ1-5, reads SQTIHQWPATLVQPVGSPLSLECTVEGTSNPNLYWYRQAAGRGLQLLFYSVGIGQISSEVPQNLSASRPQDRQFILSSKKLLLSDSGFYLCAWTDRDNQPQHFGDGTRLSIL.

V usage is TRBV5-1 and J usage is TRBJ2-2; 11 nucleotides agree with TRBD2. The J segment lost 7 bases and the V segment lost 2 bases, leaving 4 bases of the junction unmatched. The CDR3 covers 15 residues. Germline assignment: CDR1 SGHRS and CDR2 YFSETQ. The CDR3 sequence: CASSLSLAGVGELFF. CDR3 sequence (DNA): TGCGCCAGCAGCTTATCACTAGCGGGGGTCGGGGAGCTGTTTTTT.

In its sample, this clone was seen a few times. V and J are TRBV7-9 and TRBJ2-3; TRBD1 is a possible D gene (6 bases). CDR1 and CDR2 from the germline V gene are SEHNR and FQNEAQ (reference sequence). The V gene lost 4 bases and the J gene lost 2 bases, with 10 bases spanning the gap. This CDR3 region has 14 residues. CDR3 loop: CASSSSGATDTQYF. In DNA, the CDR3 is TGTGCCAGCAGCTCCTCAGGGGCCACAGATACGCAGTATTTT.

The chain combines TRBV7-3 with TRBJ1-1; 11 bases fit TRBD1. Germline loops: CDR1 SGHTA, CDR2 FQGTGA. The CDR3 has 15 amino acids. V dropped 4 bases and J dropped 1; count of bases not matched to a gene: 2. Here the CDR3 DNA reads TGTGCCAGCAGCTCAGGGACAGGGGGGAACACTGAAGCTTTCTTT. Translating it yields CASSSGTGGNTEAFF.

This chain joins TRBV30 and TRBJ1-5; the match to TRBD1 covers 9 bases. CDR3 length: 14 amino acids. J lost 7 bases, V lost 4 bases, and 8 bases had no gene match. CDR1 GTSNPN and CDR2 SVGIG come from the germline V gene (reference sequence). CDR3 in amino acids: CAWKDRGWGQPQHF. The CDR3 DNA is TGTGCCTGGAAAGACAGGGGGTGGGGACAGCCCCAGCATTTT.

V usage is TRBV19 and J usage is TRBJ1-2; D is unclear. The germline V gene encodes CDR1 LNHDA and CDR2 SQIVND (reference sequence). Trimming stripped 3 bases from V and 5 bases from J, with 7 bases between. This CDR3 has 12 amino acids. CDR3 amino acids: CASSMRRYGYTF. The CDR3 DNA follows: TGTGCCAGTAGTATGAGGCGGTATGGCTACACCTTC. The entire variable domain, with the rest obtained from reference TRBV19 and TRBJ1-2, is as follows: DGGITQSPKYLFRKEGQNVTLSCEQNLNHDAMYWYRQDPGQGLRLIYYSQIVNDFQKGDIAEGYSVSREKKESFPLTVTSAQKNPTAFYLCASSMRRYGYTFGSGTRLTVV.

This rearrangement joins TRBV10-3 to TRBJ2-1; D is perhaps TRBD2 (6 bases). CDR1 is ENHRY, CDR2 SYGVKD, per germline. There are 13 residues in the CDR3. Trimming left V 10 bases short and J 3 bases short, with 13 bases between. The CDR3 loop reads CATTLGLYNEQFF. The DNA of the CDR3 is TGTGCCACCACGTTGGGACTCTACAATGAGCAGTTCTTC.

In this sample, this clone turned up once. The rearrangement joins TRBV6-5 to TRBJ2-2, with 12 bases matching TRBD2. Germline V gene lookup returns CDR1 MNHEY and CDR2 SVGAGI. V was pared by 2 bases and J by 6 bases, with 4 bases of the junction left unmatched. The CDR3 runs 16 residues. CDR3 nucleotides: TGTGCCAGCAGTTACGCCCGACTAGCGGGGGCCGGGGAGCTGTTTTTT. It yields the protein CASSYARLAGAGELFF.

The chain carries TRBV6-5 and TRBJ2-5; no firm D call. The germline V gene encodes CDR1 MNHEY and CDR2 SVGAGI. The germline V and J ends were trimmed by 0 bases and 4 bases, with 15 bases remaining between them. The CDR3 loop spans 16 amino acids. CDR3 amino acids: CASSYSNAPTGETQYF. DNA for the CDR3: TGTGCCAGCAGTTACTCGAATGCCCCGACGGGAGAGACCCAGTACTTC.

This clone was counted only a few times. This chain connects TRBV18 to TRBJ1-2; 12 bases fit TRBD1. V was clipped by 6 bases and J by 8 bases; unmatched bases: 4. The length of the CDR3 is 13 residues. CDR1 and CDR2 (germline): KGHSH, LQKENI. The CDR3 is CASSSGTGGGYTF. In DNA, the CDR3 is TGTGCCAGCTCGTCGGGGACAGGGGGCGGCTACACCTTC.

This chain joins TRBV28 and TRBJ1-1; tentatively, D is TRBD1 (6 bases). CDR1 is MDHEN, CDR2 SYDVKM, per germline. This CDR3 comprises 14 residues. V was clipped by 2 bases and J by 5 bases, with 12 bases between them. CDR3 nucleotide sequence: TGTGCCAGCAGTTTACCAGGGGATTATACTGAAGCTTTCTTT. Encoded protein: CASSLPGDYTEAFF.

This chain uses TRBV28 with TRBJ1-3; D possibly corresponds to TRBD1 (5 bases). V was trimmed by 4 bases and J by 0 bases, leaving 7 bases between them. Germline loops: CDR1 MDHEN, CDR2 SYDVKM. This CDR3 contains 14 residues. The chain's CDR3 is CASSSGLSGNTIYF. In DNA form, the CDR3 reads TGTGCCAGCAGTTCGGGACTCTCTGGAAACACCATATATTTT.

This chain connects TRBV7-2 to TRBJ1-2; unclear D gene. V was clipped by 7 bases and J by 2 bases, with 14 bases between them. From germline, CDR1 is SGHTA and CDR2 FQGNSA. This CDR3 spans 14 amino acids. The CDR3 spells CASIKVEGNYGYTF. In DNA, the CDR3 is TGTGCCAGCATCAAAGTGGAGGGAAACTATGGCTACACCTTC. Full variable domain (outside the CDR3, taken from reference TRBV7-2 and TRBJ1-2): GAGVSQSPSNKVTEKGKDVELRCDPISGHTALYWYRQSLGQGLEFLIYFQGNSAPDKSGLPSDRFSAERTGGSVSTLTIQRTQQEDSAVYLCASIKVEGNYGYTFGSGTRLTVV.

The chain has TRBV6-5 and TRBJ2-7, with D maybe TRBD1 (5 bases). There are 14 residues in the CDR3. Germline V gene data show CDR1 as MNHEY and CDR2 as SVGAGI. Trimming removed 5 bases at V and 3 bases at J, with 14 bases between. The CDR3 DNA reads as TGTGCCAGCAGTAGTCCAGGGAACGGCTACGAGCAGTACTTC. Protein: CASSSPGNGYEQYF.

Worth noting for this clone: One junction end does not reproduce the germline sequence, and a read error may be involved. V gene TRBV10-3 combines with J gene TRBJ2-7; D ambiguous. The germline V gene has CDR1 ENHRY and CDR2 SYGVKD. The CDR3 sequence is 15 residues long. DNA of the CDR3: TGTGCCATCAGTGAGTCCGTACGGTTGTCCTCCGAGCAGTACTTC. It specifies CAISESVRLSSEQYF.

The chain uses TRBV18 and TRBJ1-1; D is undetermined. Trimming removed 2 bases at V and 3 bases at J, with 7 bases between. Per germline, CDR1 KGHSH and CDR2 LQKENI. CDR3 length equals 13 residues. The CDR3 DNA reads as TGTGCCAGCTCACCATACAAAGACACTGAAGCTTTCTTT. It translates to CASSPYKDTEAFF.

This sequence joins TRBV5-1 and TRBJ2-5, with 9 bases fitting TRBD1. The DNA end lines up better with TRBJ2-7; the J call may be wrong. In germline, CDR1 is SGHRS, CDR2 YFSETQ. This CDR3 has 16 amino acids. The CDR3 spells CASSKSGQGSSYEQYF. CDR3 nucleotide sequence: TGCGCCAGCAGCAAATCGGGACAGGGAAGCTCCTACGAGCAGTACTTC.

The chain combines TRBV5-6 with TRBJ1-3; D is undetermined. The V end lost 0 bases, the J end lost 4 bases, and 14 bases lay between the germline ends. The CDR3 loop spans 16 amino acids. Looked up from germline, CDR1 is SGHDT and CDR2 is YYEEEE. The CDR3 region is CASSLGFTTSGNTIYF. CDR3 bases: TGTGCCAGCAGCTTGGGTTTCACTACCAGCGGAAACACCATATATTTT.

This clone was seen a handful of times. The rearrangement joins TRBV15 to TRBJ2-1; 9 bases map to TRBD1. The germline V gene encodes CDR1 LNHNV and CDR2 YYDKDF (reference sequence). Unmatched junction bases numbered 3, after V lost 3 bases and J lost 0 bases. The CDR3 sequence is 16 residues long. The CDR3 sequence is CATSRETGGSYNEQFF. The CDR3 DNA sequence: TGTGCCACCAGCAGGGAGACAGGGGGCTCCTACAATGAGCAGTTCTTC.

The rearrangement uses TRBV28 and TRBJ2-5; TRBD1 matches 12 bases. Unmatched junction bases numbered 5, after V lost 4 bases and J lost 5 bases. Germline CDR1 and CDR2: MDHEN and SYDVKM. This CDR3 is built from 15 residues. CDR3 DNA: TGTGCCAGCAGTTACGGGACAGGGGGCAGGGAGACCCAGTACTTC. The encoded protein is CASSYGTGGRETQYF.

V usage is TRBV6-6 and J usage is TRBJ2-5; TRBD1 agrees at 7 bases. V was clipped by 0 bases and J by 3 bases; unmatched bases: 1. This CDR3 is 14 amino acids long. Germline V gene sequence: CDR1 MNHNY, CDR2 SVGAGI (reference sequence). CDR3 region: CASSYSGTEETQYF. For the CDR3, the DNA is TGTGCCAGCAGTTACTCGGGGACAGAAGAGACCCAGTACTTC.

The chain is built from TRBV11-2 and TRBJ1-1; no clear D gene. V lost 0 bases, J lost 4 bases, and 3 bases lay in between. Per germline, CDR1 SGHAT and CDR2 FQNNGV. The CDR3 totals 12 residues. CDR3 sequence (DNA): TGTGCCAGCAGCTTAGATCGCACTGAAGCTTTCTTT. This encodes CASSLDRTEAFF.

In its sample, this clone was seen once. V usage is TRBV6-5 and J usage is TRBJ2-2; D is possibly TRBD2 (5 bases). Germline V CDR1 and CDR2: MNHEY, SVGAGI. The CDR3 totals 14 residues. Trimming pared 7 bases from V and 8 bases from J, leaving 17 bases between. This CDR3 is CASTLLLGNGELFF. CDR3 sequence (DNA): TGTGCCAGCACCCTATTACTAGGAAATGGGGAGCTGTTTTTT.

The chain links TRBV5-8 to TRBJ2-7; possible D gene TRBD1, 6 bases. The CDR3 runs to 14 residues. The V gene's germline CDR1 is SGHTS and CDR2 YDEGEE. V was cut by 1 base and J by 3 bases, with 11 bases left in between. In DNA form, the CDR3 reads TGTGCCAGCAGCTTGACAGGGCGAGTCTACGAGCAGTACTTC. Its translation is CASSLTGRVYEQYF.

The rearrangement links TRBV28 to TRBJ2-7; D is unclear. This CDR3 contains 12 residues. V lost 5 bases to trimming and J lost 5 bases, with 10 bases between them. Germline loops: CDR1 MDHEN, CDR2 SYDVKM. In DNA form, the CDR3 reads TGTGCCAGCAGTCTACTCCGGGACGAGCAGTACTTC. It specifies CASSLLRDEQYF. The full variable domain, rest sourced from reference TRBV28 and TRBJ2-7, is DVKVTQSSRYLVKRTGEKVFLECVQDMDHENMFWYRQDPGLGLRLIYFSYDVKMKEKGDIPEGYSVSREKKERFSLILESASTNQTSMYLCASSLLRDEQYFGPGTRLTVT.

V gene TRBV2 combines with J gene TRBJ1-2; 7 nucleotides line up with TRBD1. V gave up 5 bases and J gave up 7 bases; unmatched junction bases: 10. In germline, CDR1 is SNHLY, CDR2 FYNNEI. This CDR3 is 14 amino acids long. The CDR3 sequence is CASSWDSAMAGYTF. The DNA of the CDR3 is TGTGCCAGCAGTTGGGACAGCGCTATGGCTGGCTACACCTTC.

V usage is TRBV30 and J usage is TRBJ1-5; tentatively, D is TRBD1 (5 bases). Germline CDR1 is GTSNPN and CDR2 is SVGIG (reference sequence). With 2 bases removed from V and 0 bases from J, the gap between germline ends came to 11 bases. CDR3 size: 15 residues. The CDR3 sequence: CAWSNGGYSNQPQHF. The DNA of the CDR3 is TGTGCCTGGAGTAACGGGGGATATAGCAATCAGCCCCAGCATTTT.

J is TRBJ2-7 and V is TRBV6-6; 8 bases agree with TRBD1. With V trimmed by 6 bases and J by 3 bases, 4 bases remained unmatched. There are 13 residues in the CDR3. CDR1 and CDR2 from the germline V gene are MNHNY and SVGAGI (reference sequence). The CDR3 here is CASSLDRGYEQYF. CDR3 in DNA: TGTGCCAGCAGCTTAGACAGGGGCTACGAGCAGTACTTC.

The V gene is TRBV9, the J gene TRBJ1-2; D ambiguous. V was shortened by 0 bases and J by 8 bases, with 11 bases between the two germline ends. Germline assignment: CDR1 SGDLS and CDR2 YYNGEE. The CDR3 length is 13 residues. As DNA, the CDR3 is TGTGCCAGCAGCGTAGATGGGTCGGGGGGCTACACCTTC. Translating it yields CASSVDGSGGYTF.